This section outlines one T cell receptor (beta chain) sequence together with its context. Its specificity is not known. Sequencing used immunoSEQ multiplex PCR; TCRdb keeps in-frame clones, though not all of them. In the table there are 99,000 or so clones, 93% of which are singletons. The data are from a study of OX40 agonist ivuxolimab in advanced cancers. Study summary: Eligibility admitted prior anti-PD-1, anti-PD-L1 or anti-CTLA-4 therapy; about 39% had some. Partial responses were achieved by three patients, one with hepatocellular carcinoma and two with cutaneous melanoma. Whole-study findings and limits: CD4+ and CD8+ T cells in blood underwent clonal expansion by week 6 at 0.1 to 3.0 mg/kg.

The sequenced sample was CD4+ or CD8+ T cells sorted from blood, obtained in a trial of the OX40 agonist ivuxolimab. The receptor was isolated from an adult with an advanced solid tumor such as melanoma, head and neck, liver or kidney cancer.

The CDR3 loop reads CASSILGGRGVGYTF. CDR3 nucleotide sequence: TGTGCCAGTAGCATCTTAGGGGGGCGCGGGGTTGGCTACACCTTC. The chain links TRBV19 to TRBJ1-2, with D tentatively TRBD1 (6 bases). Germline CDR1 and CDR2: LNHDA and SQIVND (reference sequence). This CDR3 spans 15 amino acids. V was clipped by 6 bases and J by 7 bases, with 21 bases between them.